This T cell receptor beta chain appears in the sequencing data of a study of T-cell memory formation after mild COVID-19. TCRdb re-called the 5' RACE reads through MiXCR, storing one row per CDR3 protein. The sample carries hundreds of thousands of distinct CDR3 sequences, about 17% recorded once. Trimming took 7 bases from V and 6 from J; bases not matched to a gene: 15. Germline V gene lookup returns CDR1 SGHTA and CDR2 FQGNSA. There are 16 residues in the CDR3. This clonotype appeared a few times. Its antigen is undetermined. Overall study results and limits: The appearance of some responding clones in pre-infection memory suggested that cross-reactive memory joined. Most CD4+ clones that shrank were in CM and EM, while CD8+ ones turned up in EMRA.

V and J are TRBV7-2 and TRBJ2-7; 10 bases are shared with TRBD1. The sample comprised PBMCs or a T cell subset sorted from them (not recorded which). The origin of this receptor is a young man who had mild COVID-19 (a few samples of this study predate the infection). Cell type and time point are not known. CDR3 sequence reads: CASTEVVMRTGGEQYF. In DNA form, the CDR3 reads TGTGCCAGCACCGAGGTGGTCATGCGGACAGGGGGCGAGCAGTACTTC.